This TCR beta chain was retrieved from a study of OX40 agonist ivuxolimab in advanced cancers. Study in general: Patients received the agonistic anti-OX40 (CD134) antibody ivuxolimab. Three patients showed partial responses: one hepatocellular carcinoma and two cutaneous melanoma cases. Overall study findings and caveats: The study did not work out the antigen specificity of the expanded peripheral T cells. Among some nonresponders, normalized T-cell clonal expansion was also low.

The V gene lost 2 bases and the J gene lost 1 base, with 2 bases spanning the gap. The CDR3 has 13 residues. Germline assignment: CDR1 SGHVS and CDR2 FNYEAQ. Measured with immunoSEQ multiplex PCR; TCRdb has only the in-frame clones, and not every one. The sample holds approximately 47,000 clones, nearly 95% seen once. As for this clone: Its antigen is unknown.

V usage is TRBV7-6 and J usage is TRBJ2-2, with D hard to call. The origin of this receptor is an adult with an advanced solid tumor such as melanoma, head and neck, liver or kidney cancer. Specimen: CD4+ or CD8+ T cells sorted from blood, collected in a trial of the OX40 agonist ivuxolimab. The CDR3 nucleotides are TGTGCCAGCAGCTTAATGAACACCGGGGAGCTGTTTTTT. Protein: CASSLMNTGELFF. The whole variable domain, filled in from reference TRBV7-6 and TRBJ2-2, reads GAGVSQSPRYKVTKRGQDVALRCDPISGHVSLYWYRQALGQGPEFLTYFNYEAQQDKSGLPNDRFSAERPEGSISTLTIQRTEQRDSAMYRCASSLMNTGELFFGEGSRLTVL.